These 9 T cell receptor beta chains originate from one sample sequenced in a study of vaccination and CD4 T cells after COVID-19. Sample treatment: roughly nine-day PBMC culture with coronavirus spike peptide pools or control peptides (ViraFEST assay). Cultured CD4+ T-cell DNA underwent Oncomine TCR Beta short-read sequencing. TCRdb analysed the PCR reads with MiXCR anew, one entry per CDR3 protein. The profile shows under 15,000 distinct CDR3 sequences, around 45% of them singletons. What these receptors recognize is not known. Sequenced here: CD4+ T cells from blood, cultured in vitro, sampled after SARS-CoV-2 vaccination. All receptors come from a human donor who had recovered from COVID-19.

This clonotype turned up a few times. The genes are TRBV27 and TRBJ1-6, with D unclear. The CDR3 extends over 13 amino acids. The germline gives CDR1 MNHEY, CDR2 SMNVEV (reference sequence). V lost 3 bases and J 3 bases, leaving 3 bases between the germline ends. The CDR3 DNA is TGTGCCAGCAGTTTCAGCTATAATTCACCCCTCCACTTT. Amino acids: CASSFSYNSPLHF.

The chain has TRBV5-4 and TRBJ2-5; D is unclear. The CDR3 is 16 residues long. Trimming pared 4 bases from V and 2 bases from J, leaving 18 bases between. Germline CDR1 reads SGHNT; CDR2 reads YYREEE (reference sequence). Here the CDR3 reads CASSLDAGSAQETQYF. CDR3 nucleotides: TGTGCCAGCAGCCTGGACGCTGGGTCAGCACAAGAGACCCAGTACTTC.

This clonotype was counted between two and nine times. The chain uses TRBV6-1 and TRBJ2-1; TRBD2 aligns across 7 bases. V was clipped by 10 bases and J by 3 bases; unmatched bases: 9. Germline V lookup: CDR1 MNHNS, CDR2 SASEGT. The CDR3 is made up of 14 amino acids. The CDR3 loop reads CATLVRGDYNEQFF. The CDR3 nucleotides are TGTGCCACCCTAGTCCGGGGGGACTACAATGAGCAGTTCTTC.

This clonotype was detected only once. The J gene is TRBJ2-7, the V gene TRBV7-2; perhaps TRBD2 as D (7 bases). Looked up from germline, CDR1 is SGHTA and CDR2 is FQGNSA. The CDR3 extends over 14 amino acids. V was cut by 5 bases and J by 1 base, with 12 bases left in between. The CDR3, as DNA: TGTGCCAGCAGCAGGGGGAGGGCTTCCTACGAGCAGTACTTC. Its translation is CASSRGRASYEQYF.

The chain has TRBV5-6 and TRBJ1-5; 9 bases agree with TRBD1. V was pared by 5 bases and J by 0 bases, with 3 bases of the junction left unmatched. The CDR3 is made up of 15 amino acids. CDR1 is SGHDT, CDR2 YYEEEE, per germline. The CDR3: CASSLTGGSNQPQHF. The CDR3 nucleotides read TGTGCCAGCAGTCTGACAGGGGGTAGCAATCAGCCCCAGCATTTT.

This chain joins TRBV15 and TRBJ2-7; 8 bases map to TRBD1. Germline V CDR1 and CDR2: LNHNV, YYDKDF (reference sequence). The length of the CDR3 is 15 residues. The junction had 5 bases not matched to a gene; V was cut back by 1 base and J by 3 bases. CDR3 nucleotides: TGTGCCACCAGCAGAGTAGCAGGGGGCTTCTACGAGCAGTACTTC. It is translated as CATSRVAGGFYEQYF.

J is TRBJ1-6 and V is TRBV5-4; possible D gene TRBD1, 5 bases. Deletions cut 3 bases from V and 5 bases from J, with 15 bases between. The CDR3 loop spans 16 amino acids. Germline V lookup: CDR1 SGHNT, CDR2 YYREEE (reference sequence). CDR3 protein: CASSSLGLSNNSPLHF. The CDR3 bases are TGTGCCAGCAGCTCTTTGGGGCTGTCCAATAATTCACCCCTCCACTTT.

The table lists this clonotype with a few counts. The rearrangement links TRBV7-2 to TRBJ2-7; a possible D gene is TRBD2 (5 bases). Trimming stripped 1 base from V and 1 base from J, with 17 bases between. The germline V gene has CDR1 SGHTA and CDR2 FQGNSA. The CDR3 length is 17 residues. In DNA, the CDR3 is TGTGCCAGCAGCTTAGTTGCCTTGGCGGGTGGATCCTACGAGCAGTACTTC. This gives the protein CASSLVALAGGSYEQYF. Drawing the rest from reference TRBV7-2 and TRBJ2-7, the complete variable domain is GAGVSQSPSNKVTEKGKDVELRCDPISGHTALYWYRQSLGQGLEFLIYFQGNSAPDKSGLPSDRFSAERTGGSVSTLTIQRTQQEDSAVYLCASSLVALAGGSYEQYFGPGTRLTVT.

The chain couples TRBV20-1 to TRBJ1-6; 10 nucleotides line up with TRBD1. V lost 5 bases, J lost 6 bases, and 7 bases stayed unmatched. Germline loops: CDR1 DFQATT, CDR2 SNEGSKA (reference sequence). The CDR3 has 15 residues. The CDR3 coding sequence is TGCAGTGCTGTCCGGGACAGGGGTGCTAATTCACCCCTCCACTTT. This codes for CSAVRDRGANSPLHF.